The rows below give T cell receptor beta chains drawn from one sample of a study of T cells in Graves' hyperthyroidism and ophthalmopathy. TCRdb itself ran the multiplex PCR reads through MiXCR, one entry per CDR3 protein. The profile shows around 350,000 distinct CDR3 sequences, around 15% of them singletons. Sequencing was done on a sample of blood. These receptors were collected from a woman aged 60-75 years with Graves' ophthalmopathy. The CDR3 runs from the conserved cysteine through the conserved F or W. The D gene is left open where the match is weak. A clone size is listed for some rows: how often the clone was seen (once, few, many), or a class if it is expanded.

TGTGCCAGCAGTGTTTTGGACAGTACCTACAATGAGCAGTTCTTC,CASSVLDSTYNEQFF,.,TRBV25-1,.,TRBJ2-1
TGTGCCAGCAGTGAACGCCTAACTAGTTTCCGCACAGATACGCAGTATTTT,CASSERLTSFRTDTQYF,.,TRBV6-1,.,TRBJ2-3
TGTGCCAGCAGCTTGCTTCAGCGGGAGAGGTCCTACGAGCAGTACTTC,CASSLLQRERSYEQYF,few,TRBV5-4,TRBD2,TRBJ2-7
TGTGCCAGCAGCTCCACAGGTGGGGAGCTGTTTTTT,CASSSTGGELFF,many,TRBV11-2,.,TRBJ2-2
TGCGCCAGCAGCTTCGGACAGGGGGATTACAATGAGCAGTTCTTC,CASSFGQGDYNEQFF,many,TRBV5-1,TRBD1,TRBJ2-1
TGTGCCGGCCAATTTGCGGGACAGGACCACGAGCAGTACTTC,CAGQFAGQDHEQYF,once,TRBV2,TRBD1,TRBJ2-7
TGCAGTGCTAGAGATTGGGCAGCCTACGAGCAGTACTTC,CSARDWAAYEQYF,.,TRBV20-1,.,TRBJ2-7
TGTGCCAGCAGTTTGGGCTCCAACTCAGGGGAGACCCAGTACTTC,CASSLGSNSGETQYF,many,TRBV28,.,TRBJ2-5
TGTGCCAGCAGCTTAGCCCCCAACAATGAGCAGTTCTTC,CASSLAPNNEQFF,many,TRBV7-9,.,TRBJ2-1
TGTGCCTGGAGTGTTCGTTTAGGCATCTACTACGAGCAGTACTTC,CAWSVRLGIYYEQYF,many,TRBV30,.,TRBJ2-7
TGTGCCAGCAGCTTAGCGATCCAAGCATCCCAAGAGACCCAGTACTTC,CASSLAIQASQETQYF,many,TRBV7-9,.,TRBJ2-5
TGTGCCAGCAGCCAGCCGACAGGGCCAGATACGCAGTATTTT,CASSQPTGPDTQYF,many,TRBV12-3/TRBV12-4,TRBD1,TRBJ2-3
TGTGCCAGCTCACGTCGGGACCCGGGAAGAACTGAAGCTTTCTTT,CASSRRDPGRTEAFF,many,TRBV18,.,TRBJ1-1
TGTGCCAGCAGTTTAGGGACAGGGCCTATTTACACTGAAGCTTTCTTT,CASSLGTGPIYTEAFF,once,TRBV28,TRBD1,TRBJ1-1
TGTGCCAGCAGCTTGATGGGACTAGCGGTACAAGAGACCCAGTACTTC,CASSLMGLAVQETQYF,many,TRBV7-8,TRBD2,TRBJ2-5
TGTGCCAGCAGTTTACGTCGCTCCAATGAGCAGTTCTTC,CASSLRRSNEQFF,many,TRBV27,.,TRBJ2-1
TGTGCCAGCAGCTTTACTAGCGGGAGCAATGAGCAGTTCTTC,CASSFTSGSNEQFF,many,TRBV7-3,TRBD2,TRBJ2-1
TGCAGTGCTGGTGGTTCAGGACTAGGGTGGTCCTACGAGCAGTACTTC,CSAGGSGLGWSYEQYF,.,TRBV20-1,TRBD2,TRBJ2-7
TGTGCCAGCAGCTTGGTGAGGACAGGGGGCTACACCTTC,CASSLVRTGGYTF,many,TRBV5-8,TRBD1,TRBJ1-2
TGTGCCAGCAGCCAAGGTGGGCATAGAAGGTCCGATACGCAGTATTTT,CASSQGGHRRSDTQYF,few,TRBV14,.,TRBJ2-3
TGTGCCAGCAGTTTGCCGCTAGCGGACCCCTACAATGAGCAGTTCTTC,CASSLPLADPYNEQFF,many,TRBV28,TRBD2,TRBJ2-1
TGCAGTGCTTCTAGCGGCACAGGTAGCACAGATACGCAGTATTTT,CSASSGTGSTDTQYF,many,TRBV20-1,TRBD2,TRBJ2-3
TGTGCCAGCAGCGCCCTAGCGGGAGGGCCGGGGGAGACCCAGTACTTC,CASSALAGGPGETQYF,.,TRBV9,TRBD2,TRBJ2-5
TGCGCCAGCAGCTTGGTTGCGGGAGACGAAGAGACCCAGTACTTC,CASSLVAGDEETQYF,.,TRBV5-1,TRBD2,TRBJ2-5
TGTGCCAGCAGCCAAGAGAGGGAGAACACTGAAGCTTTCTTT,CASSQERENTEAFF,many,TRBV3-1,.,TRBJ1-1
TGTGCCAGCAGTTCAAGACTAGCGGGACCAGATACGCAGTATTTT,CASSSRLAGPDTQYF,.,TRBV27,TRBD2,TRBJ2-3
TGCGCCAGCAGCTTTACCCAGGGGCTATCCCATGAGCAGTTCTTC,CASSFTQGLSHEQFF,.,TRBV5-1,.,TRBJ2-1
TGCAGTGCTAGAGGACCCAGCGGGAGCGGATGGGAGCAGTACTTC,CSARGPSGSGWEQYF,many,TRBV20-1,TRBD2,TRBJ2-7
TGCAGTGCTATGGGCAGTAACGGGGATGAGCAGTTCTTC,CSAMGSNGDEQFF,many,TRBV20-1,.,TRBJ2-1
TGTGCCAGCAGCTTAACGGGAGGACAGTGGGAGACCCAGTACTTC,CASSLTGGQWETQYF,many,TRBV7-3,.,TRBJ2-5
TGTGCCAGCAGCTTAGCCCCCGGGACAGGGGTAGGCGAGCAGTACTTC,CASSLAPGTGVGEQYF,.,TRBV11-1,TRBD1,TRBJ2-7
TGTGCCACCAGCCGCCGGGGGGCAGGGACCGGGGAGCTGTTTTTT,CATSRRGAGTGELFF,few,TRBV24-1,.,TRBJ2-2
TGTGCCAGCAGGATTAGCGGGGCTTACAATGAGCAGTTCTTC,CASRISGAYNEQFF,many,TRBV12-3/TRBV12-4,TRBD2,TRBJ2-1
TGTGCCAGCACCCCCCCCGTTACCCGCCCGAACACCGGGGAGCTGTTTTTT,CASTPPVTRPNTGELFF,many,TRBV3-1,.,TRBJ2-2
TGTGCTAGTGGTTTGGTACTGGGGCAGGGGGGAGGCCGAAGCTCCTACGAGCAGTACTTC,CASGLVLGQGGGRSSYEQYF,.,TRBV12-5,.,TRBJ2-7
TGTGCCAGCAGTAGGGACAGGGGTTGGGAAAAACTGTTTTTT,CASSRDRGWEKLFF,.,TRBV2,TRBD1,TRBJ1-4
TGTGCCAGCAGTCTAAGAAATCCAGAAGCTTTCTTT,CASSLRNPEAFF,many,TRBV28,.,TRBJ1-1
TGTGCCAGCTCACCACCGGGGGTTGGCACTGAAGCTTTCTTT,CASSPPGVGTEAFF,many,TRBV18,.,TRBJ1-1
TGTGCCAGCAGCAAAGGGTCCCCAAATGAGCAGTTCTTC,CASSKGSPNEQFF,many,TRBV7-3,.,TRBJ2-1
TGTGCTAGTGGTTGGGACAGCGTAGGGGAGACCCAGTACTTC,CASGWDSVGETQYF,once,TRBV12-5,TRBD1,TRBJ2-5
TGTGCCAGCAGCCAGGTATACACGGATACGCAGTATTTT,CASSQVYTDTQYF,many,TRBV3-1,.,TRBJ2-3
TGTGCCAGTAGTATAGGATCTGTCAATGAGCAGTTCTTC,CASSIGSVNEQFF,few,TRBV19,.,TRBJ2-1
TGTGTCAGCAGCCTAGAGAGATCAGATACGCAGTATTTT,CVSSLERSDTQYF,.,TRBV11-3,.,TRBJ2-3
TGTGCCAGCAGCCACTGCTGGCGACGGGCGAACTACGAGCAGTACTTC,CASSHCWRRANYEQYF,few,TRBV5-4,.,TRBJ2-7
TGTGCCAGCAGCCCTCTCGGAGGACTAGCGGACTACGAGCAGTACTTC,CASSPLGGLADYEQYF,.,TRBV14,TRBD2,TRBJ2-7
TGTGCCAGCAGTGAAGCAACTCCTAGCACAGATACGCAGTATTTT,CASSEATPSTDTQYF,many,TRBV6-1,.,TRBJ2-3
TGTGCCTGGAGGGCGGGACTAGCGGGAGACGGGCAGTTCTTC,CAWRAGLAGDGQFF,many,TRBV30,TRBD2,TRBJ2-1
TGTGCCTGGAGTCCGGGTGGGCAGAGGAACACTGAAGCTTTCTTT,CAWSPGGQRNTEAFF,many,TRBV30,.,TRBJ1-1
TGTGCCAGCAGCCGCAGGGGGCTCTACAATGAGCAGTTCTTC,CASSRRGLYNEQFF,many,TRBV28,TRBD1,TRBJ2-1
TGTGCCAGCAGTCGGCAAACTAGCGGGATAGCCTACGAGCAGTACTTC,CASSRQTSGIAYEQYF,many,TRBV12-3/TRBV12-4,TRBD2,TRBJ2-7
TGTGCCAGCAGTTTGGACAGCAGAAATGAAAAACTGCTTTTT,CASSLDSRNEKLLF,few,TRBV27,.,TRBJ1-4
TGTGCCAGCAGTGACTTCCCCCTCGACTACGAGCAGTACTTC,CASSDFPLDYEQYF,many,TRBV2,.,TRBJ2-7
TGTGCCAGCAGACCCGGACGGAATGAAAAACTGTTTTTT,CASRPGRNEKLFF,many,TRBV12-3/TRBV12-4,.,TRBJ1-4